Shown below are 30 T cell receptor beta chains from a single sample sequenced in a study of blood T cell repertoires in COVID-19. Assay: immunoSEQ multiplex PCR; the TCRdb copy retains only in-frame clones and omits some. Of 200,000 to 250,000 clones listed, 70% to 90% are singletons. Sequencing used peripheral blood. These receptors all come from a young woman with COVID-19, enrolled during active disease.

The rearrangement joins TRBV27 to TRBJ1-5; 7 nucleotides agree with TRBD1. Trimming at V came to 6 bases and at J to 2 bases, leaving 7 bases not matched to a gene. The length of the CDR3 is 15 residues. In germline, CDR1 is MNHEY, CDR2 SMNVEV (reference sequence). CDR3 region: CASRNRQGGNQPQHF. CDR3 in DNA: TGTGCCAGCAGGAACCGACAGGGTGGCAATCAGCCCCAGCATTTT.

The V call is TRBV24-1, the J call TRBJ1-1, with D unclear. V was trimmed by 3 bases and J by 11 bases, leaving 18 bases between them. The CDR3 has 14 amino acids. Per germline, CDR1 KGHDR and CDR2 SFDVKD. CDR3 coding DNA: TGTGCCACCAGTGATGTCTTGAGCCTCTCCCCGGCTTTCTTT. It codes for CATSDVLSLSPAFF.

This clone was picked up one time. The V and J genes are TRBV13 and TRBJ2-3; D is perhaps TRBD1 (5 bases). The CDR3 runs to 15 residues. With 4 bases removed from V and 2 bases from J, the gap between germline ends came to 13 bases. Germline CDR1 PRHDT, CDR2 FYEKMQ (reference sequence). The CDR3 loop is CASSSRQLTTDTQYF. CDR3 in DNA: TGTGCCAGCAGCTCCAGACAGCTTACCACAGATACGCAGTATTTT.

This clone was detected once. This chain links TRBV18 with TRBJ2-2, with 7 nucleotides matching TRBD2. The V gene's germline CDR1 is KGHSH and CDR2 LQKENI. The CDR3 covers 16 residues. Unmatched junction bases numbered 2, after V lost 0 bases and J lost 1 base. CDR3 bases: TGTGCCAGCTCACCACCCTCTAGCGGGAACACCGGGGAGCTGTTTTTT. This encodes CASSPPSSGNTGELFF.

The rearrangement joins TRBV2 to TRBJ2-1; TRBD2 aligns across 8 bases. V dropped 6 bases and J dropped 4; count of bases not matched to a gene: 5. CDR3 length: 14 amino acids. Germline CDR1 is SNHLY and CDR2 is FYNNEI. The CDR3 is CASREGGGYNEQFF. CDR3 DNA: TGTGCCAGCAGGGAGGGCGGGGGGTACAATGAGCAGTTCTTC.

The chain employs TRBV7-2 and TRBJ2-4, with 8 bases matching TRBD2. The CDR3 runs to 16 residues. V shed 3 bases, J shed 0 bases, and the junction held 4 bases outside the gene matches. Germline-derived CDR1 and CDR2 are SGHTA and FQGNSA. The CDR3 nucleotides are TGTGCCAGCAGCTTTCGGGGGGGAGTAGCCAAAAACATTCAGTACTTC. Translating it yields CASSFRGGVAKNIQYF.

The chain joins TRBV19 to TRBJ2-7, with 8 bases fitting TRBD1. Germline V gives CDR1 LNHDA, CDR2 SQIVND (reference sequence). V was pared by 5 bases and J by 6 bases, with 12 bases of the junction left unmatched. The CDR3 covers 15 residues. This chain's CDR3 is CASSLSPTGVSEQYV. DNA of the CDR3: TGTGCCAGTAGTCTCTCTCCGACAGGGGTGAGCGAGCAGTACGTC.

CDR3 DNA sequence: TGTGCCAGCAGCTCCCTGGACAGGGTGGCCGAGCAGTACTTC. Amino acid sequence: CASSSLDRVAEQYF. The chain is built from TRBV5-4 and TRBJ2-7, with TRBD1 matching 8 bases. Unmatched junction bases numbered 8, after V lost 3 bases and J lost 6 bases. The germline V gene encodes CDR1 SGHNT and CDR2 YYREEE (reference sequence). There are 14 residues in the CDR3.

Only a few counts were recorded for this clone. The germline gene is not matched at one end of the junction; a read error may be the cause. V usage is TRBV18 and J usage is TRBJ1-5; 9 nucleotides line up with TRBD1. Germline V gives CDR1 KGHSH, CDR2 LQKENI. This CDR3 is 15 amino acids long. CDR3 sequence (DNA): TGTGCCAGCTCTCCACAGGGGGCTAGCAATCAGCCCCAGCATTTT. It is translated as CASSPQGASNQPQHF.

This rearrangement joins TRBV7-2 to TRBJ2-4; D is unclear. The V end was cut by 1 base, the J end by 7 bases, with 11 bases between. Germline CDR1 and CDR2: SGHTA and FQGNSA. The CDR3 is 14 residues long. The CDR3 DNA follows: TGTGCCAGCAGCTTAGAAGGCAGGTGGAACATTCAGTACTTC. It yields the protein CASSLEGRWNIQYF.

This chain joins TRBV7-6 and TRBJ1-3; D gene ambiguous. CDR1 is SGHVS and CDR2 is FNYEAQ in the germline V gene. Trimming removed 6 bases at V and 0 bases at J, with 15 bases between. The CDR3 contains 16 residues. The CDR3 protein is CASSQGRPSSGNTIYF. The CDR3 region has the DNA TGTGCCAGCAGTCAAGGCAGGCCGTCCTCTGGAAACACCATATATTTT. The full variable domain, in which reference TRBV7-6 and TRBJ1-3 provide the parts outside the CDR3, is GAGVSQSPRYKVTKRGQDVALRCDPISGHVSLYWYRQALGQGPEFLTYFNYEAQQDKSGLPNDRFSAERPEGSISTLTIQRTEQRDSAMYRCASSQGRPSSGNTIYFGEGSWLTVV.

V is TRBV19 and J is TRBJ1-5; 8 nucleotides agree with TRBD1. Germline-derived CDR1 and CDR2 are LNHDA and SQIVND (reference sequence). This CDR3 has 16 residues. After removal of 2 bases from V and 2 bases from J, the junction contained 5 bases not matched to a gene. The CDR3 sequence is CASSIRTGNGNQPQHF. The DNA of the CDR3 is TGTGCCAGTAGTATACGGACAGGGAATGGCAATCAGCCCCAGCATTTT.

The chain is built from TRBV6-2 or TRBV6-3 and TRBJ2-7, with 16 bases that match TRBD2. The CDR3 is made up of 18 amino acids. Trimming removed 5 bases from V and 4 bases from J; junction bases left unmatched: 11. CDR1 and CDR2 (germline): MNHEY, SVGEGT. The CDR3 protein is CASSASGLAGGPYYEQYF. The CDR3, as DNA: TGTGCCAGCAGTGCGTCGGGACTAGCGGGGGGGCCGTATTACGAGCAGTACTTC.

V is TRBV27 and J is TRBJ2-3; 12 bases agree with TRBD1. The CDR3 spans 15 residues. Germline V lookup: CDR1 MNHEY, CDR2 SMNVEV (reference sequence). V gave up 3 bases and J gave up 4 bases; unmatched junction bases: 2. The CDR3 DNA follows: TGTGCCAGCAGTTTTGGGACAGGGGGCGCAGATACGCAGTATTTT. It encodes CASSFGTGGADTQYF.

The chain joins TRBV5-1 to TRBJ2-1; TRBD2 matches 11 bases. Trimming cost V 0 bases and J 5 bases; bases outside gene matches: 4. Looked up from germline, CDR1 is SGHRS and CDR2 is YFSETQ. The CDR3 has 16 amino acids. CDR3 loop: CASSLAWGLADNEQFF. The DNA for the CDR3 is TGCGCCAGCAGCTTGGCCTGGGGACTAGCGGACAATGAGCAGTTCTTC.

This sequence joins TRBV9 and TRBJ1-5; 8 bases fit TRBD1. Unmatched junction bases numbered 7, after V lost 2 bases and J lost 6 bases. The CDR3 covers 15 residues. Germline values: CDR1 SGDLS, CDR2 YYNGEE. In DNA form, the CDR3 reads TGTGCCAGCAGCGTTGGACAGGGATCTGGTCAGCCCCAGCATTTT. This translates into CASSVGQGSGQPQHF.

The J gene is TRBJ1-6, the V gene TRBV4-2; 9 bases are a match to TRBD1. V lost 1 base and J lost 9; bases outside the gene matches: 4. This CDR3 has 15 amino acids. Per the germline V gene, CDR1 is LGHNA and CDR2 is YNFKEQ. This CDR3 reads CASSQAGTGSSPLHF. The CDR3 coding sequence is TGTGCCAGCAGCCAAGCCGGGACAGGGAGTTCACCCCTCCACTTT.

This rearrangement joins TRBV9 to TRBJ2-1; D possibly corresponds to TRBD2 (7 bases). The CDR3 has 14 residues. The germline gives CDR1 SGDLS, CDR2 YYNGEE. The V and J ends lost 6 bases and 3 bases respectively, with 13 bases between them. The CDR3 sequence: CASNLGGGYNEQFF. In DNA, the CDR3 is TGTGCCAGCAACCTAGGGGGGGGCTACAATGAGCAGTTCTTC. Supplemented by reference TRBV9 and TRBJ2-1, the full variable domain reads DSGVTQTPKHLITATGQRVTLRCSPRSGDLSVYWYQQSLDQGLQFLIQYYNGEERAKGNILERFSAQQFPDLHSELNLSSLELGDSALYFCASNLGGGYNEQFFGPGTRLTVL.

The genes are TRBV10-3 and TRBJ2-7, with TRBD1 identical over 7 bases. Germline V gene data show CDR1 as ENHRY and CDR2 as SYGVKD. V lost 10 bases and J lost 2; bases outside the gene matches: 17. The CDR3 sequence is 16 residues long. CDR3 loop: CATLDTRDSYTYEQYF. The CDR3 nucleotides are TGTGCCACGCTGGATACCCGGGACAGCTACACCTACGAGCAGTACTTC.

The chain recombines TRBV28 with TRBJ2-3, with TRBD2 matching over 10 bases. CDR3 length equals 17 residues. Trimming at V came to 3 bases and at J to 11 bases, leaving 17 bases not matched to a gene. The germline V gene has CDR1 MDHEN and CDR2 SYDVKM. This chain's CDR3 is CASSLQPTSGPGWRQYF. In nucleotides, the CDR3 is TGTGCCAGCAGTTTGCAACCGACTAGCGGGCCGGGGTGGAGGCAGTATTTT.

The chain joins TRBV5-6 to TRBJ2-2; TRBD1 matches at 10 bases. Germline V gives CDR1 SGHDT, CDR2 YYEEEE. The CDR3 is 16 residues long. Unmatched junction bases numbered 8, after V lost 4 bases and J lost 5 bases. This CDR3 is CASSATGQGETGELFF. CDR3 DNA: TGTGCCAGCAGCGCGACAGGACAGGGGGAAACCGGGGAGCTGTTTTTT.

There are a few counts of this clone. Here the CDR3 DNA reads TGTGCCAGCAGCCAAGAACAGGGGGCCTACAATGAGCAGTTCTTC. As protein: CASSQEQGAYNEQFF. The chain combines TRBV4-2 with TRBJ2-1; 8 bases are a match to TRBD1. V shed 0 bases, J shed 2 bases, and the junction held 0 bases outside the gene matches. CDR3 length: 15 residues. Germline V gene lookup returns CDR1 LGHNA and CDR2 YNFKEQ.

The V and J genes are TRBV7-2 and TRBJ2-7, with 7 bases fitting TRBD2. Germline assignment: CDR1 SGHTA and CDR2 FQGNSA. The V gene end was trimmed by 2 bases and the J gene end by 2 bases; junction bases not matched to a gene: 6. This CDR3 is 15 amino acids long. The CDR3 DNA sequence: TGTGCCAGCAGCTTATTAGCGGGCGCTCCCTACGAGCAGTACTTC. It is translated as CASSLLAGAPYEQYF. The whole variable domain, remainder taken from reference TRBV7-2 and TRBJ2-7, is GAGVSQSPSNKVTEKGKDVELRCDPISGHTALYWYRQSLGQGLEFLIYFQGNSAPDKSGLPSDRFSAERTGGSVSTLTIQRTQQEDSAVYLCASSLLAGAPYEQYFGPGTRLTVT.

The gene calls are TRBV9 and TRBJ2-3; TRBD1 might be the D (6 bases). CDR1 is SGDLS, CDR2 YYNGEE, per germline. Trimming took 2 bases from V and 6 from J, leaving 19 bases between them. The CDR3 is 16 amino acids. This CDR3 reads CASSVRPGAALDTQYF. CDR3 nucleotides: TGTGCCAGCAGCGTCCGCCCAGGGGCCGCCCTGGATACGCAGTATTTT.

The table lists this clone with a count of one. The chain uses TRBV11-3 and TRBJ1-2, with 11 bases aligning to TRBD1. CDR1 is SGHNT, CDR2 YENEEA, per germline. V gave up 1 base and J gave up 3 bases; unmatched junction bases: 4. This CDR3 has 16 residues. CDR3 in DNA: TGTGCCAGCAGCTTAGCCAGGACAGGGGGCGACTATGGCTACACCTTC. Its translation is CASSLARTGGDYGYTF.

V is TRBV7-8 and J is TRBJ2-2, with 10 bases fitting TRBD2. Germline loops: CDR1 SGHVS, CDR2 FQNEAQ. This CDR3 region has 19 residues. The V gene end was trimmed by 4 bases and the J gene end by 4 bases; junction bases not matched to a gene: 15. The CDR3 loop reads CASSSPYGLAGVSTGELFF. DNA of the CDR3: TGTGCCAGCAGCTCGCCGTATGGCCTAGCGGGGGTTTCCACCGGGGAGCTGTTTTTT.

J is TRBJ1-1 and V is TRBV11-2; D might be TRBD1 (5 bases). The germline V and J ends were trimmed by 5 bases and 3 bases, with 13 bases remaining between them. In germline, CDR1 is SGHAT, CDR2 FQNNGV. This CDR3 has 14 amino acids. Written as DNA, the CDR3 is TGTGCCAGCAGCAAACAAGGAGGGGACACTGAAGCTTTCTTT. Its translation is CASSKQGGDTEAFF.

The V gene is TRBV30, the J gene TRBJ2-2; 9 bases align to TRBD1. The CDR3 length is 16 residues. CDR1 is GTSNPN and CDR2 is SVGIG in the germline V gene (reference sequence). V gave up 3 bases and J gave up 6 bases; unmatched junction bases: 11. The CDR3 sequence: CAWSVTGTGISGELFF. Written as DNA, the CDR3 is TGTGCCTGGAGCGTTACCGGGACAGGGATTTCCGGGGAGCTGTTTTTT.

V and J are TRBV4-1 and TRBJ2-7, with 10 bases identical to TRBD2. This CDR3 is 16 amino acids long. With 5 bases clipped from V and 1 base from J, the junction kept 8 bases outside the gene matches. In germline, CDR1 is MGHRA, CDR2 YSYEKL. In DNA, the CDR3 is TGCGCCAGCAGCGATACCTCTAGCGGGGGTTCCTACGAGCAGTACTTC. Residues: CASSDTSSGGSYEQYF.

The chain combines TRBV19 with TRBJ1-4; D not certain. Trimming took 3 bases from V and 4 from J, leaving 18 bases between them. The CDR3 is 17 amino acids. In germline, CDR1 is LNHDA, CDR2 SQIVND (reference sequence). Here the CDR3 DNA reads TGTGCCAGTAGTATTGATCGACGGGAGCCCGATAATGAAAAACTGTTTTTT. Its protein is CASSIDRREPDNEKLFF.